The 29 T cell receptor beta chains reported below all come from one sample, sequenced in a study of blood T cell repertoires in COVID-19. Sequencing was performed with immunoSEQ multiplex PCR; in TCRdb, only in-frame clones are kept and a portion is missing. Of around 67,000 clones listed, 88% are singletons. Material for sequencing was peripheral blood. The receptors come from a woman over 75 with active or convalescent COVID-19.

The chain uses TRBV2 and TRBJ1-5, with 8 bases that match TRBD1. The germline CDR1 and CDR2 sequences are SNHLY and FYNNEI. The CDR3 runs 16 residues. Trimming took 4 bases from V and 7 from J; bases not matched to a gene: 12. CDR3 amino acids: CASSAIFGTGAQPQHF. In nucleotides, the CDR3 is TGTGCCAGCAGTGCGATATTCGGGACAGGCGCACAGCCCCAGCATTTT.

On this clone: One end of the junction does not line up with germline, which may come from a read error. The chain couples TRBV5-6 to TRBJ1-3; the D is unclear. The CDR3 runs to 15 residues. The germline CDR1 and CDR2 sequences are SGHDT and YYEEEE. CDR3 DNA sequence: TGTGCCAGCGGCTTGGGCGGCTTCGCTGGAAACACCATATATTTT. Its protein is CASGLGGFAGNTIYF.

The chain uses TRBV29-1 and TRBJ1-1, with D possibly matching TRBD1 (5 bases). V shed 7 bases and J shed 0 bases, with 15 bases lying between them. CDR1 and CDR2 from the germline V gene are SQVTM and ANQGSEA. CDR3 length equals 14 residues. CDR3 amino acids: CSGPVRAMNTEAFF. The CDR3, as DNA: TGCAGCGGACCAGTCAGGGCAATGAACACTGAAGCTTTCTTT. Using reference TRBV29-1 and TRBJ1-1 for the parts outside the CDR3, the full variable domain is SAVISQKPSRDICQRGTSLTIQCQVDSQVTMMFWYRQQPGQSLTLIATANQGSEATYESGFVIDKFPISRPNLTFSTLTVSNMSPEDSSIYLCSGPVRAMNTEAFFGQGTRLTVV.

This clone was detected once. The chain links TRBV4-1 to TRBJ1-6, with D hard to call. The germline gives CDR1 MGHRA, CDR2 YSYEKL. Trimming stripped 0 bases from V and 11 bases from J, with 5 bases between. This CDR3 has 12 residues. The CDR3 region is CASSQESPPLHF. CDR3 DNA: TGCGCCAGCAGCCAAGAGAGCCCACCCCTCCACTTT.

V and J are TRBV29-1 and TRBJ2-5; 8 nucleotides agree with TRBD2. Germline CDR1 is SQVTM and CDR2 is ANQGSEA. This CDR3 is built from 13 residues. The ends lost 4 bases at V and 4 bases at J; junction bases unmatched: 5. CDR3 DNA: TGCAGCGTTGTCGGGAGGGGGAGAGAGACCCAGTACTTC. Translated, it gives CSVVGRGRETQYF.

The V and J genes are TRBV18 and TRBJ1-1; no definite D call. V was clipped by 3 bases and J by 3 bases, with 14 bases between them. Germline values: CDR1 KGHSH, CDR2 LQKENI. The CDR3 has 15 residues. The CDR3 region is CASSPPNGPHTEAFF. Here the CDR3 DNA reads TGTGCCAGCTCACCCCCAAATGGGCCCCACACTGAAGCTTTCTTT.

CDR3 bases: TGTGCCAGCAGCTTGGCAGGGGGCTCAGATACGCAGTATTTT. Translated: CASSLAGGSDTQYF. The genes are TRBV5-5 and TRBJ2-3; 8 bases line up with TRBD1. There are 14 residues in the CDR3. J gave up 4 bases and V 0 bases, and 1 base lay outside the gene matches. CDR1 SGHKS and CDR2 YYEKEE come from the germline V gene (reference sequence).

The rearrangement uses TRBV7-2 and TRBJ2-5; 11 bases line up with TRBD2. Trimming removed 5 bases from V and 2 bases from J; junction bases left unmatched: 10. Germline values: CDR1 SGHTA, CDR2 FQGNSA. The CDR3 spans 17 residues. The CDR3, as DNA: TGTGCCAGCAGCCTCGGCGTAGCGGGGGGGAATCAAGAGACCCAGTACTTC. Translating gives CASSLGVAGGNQETQYF.

This sequence joins TRBV11-3 and TRBJ2-2, with TRBD2 identical over 12 bases. Germline lookup yields CDR1 SGHNT and CDR2 YENEEA. The V gene end was trimmed by 1 base and the J gene end by 1 base; junction bases not matched to a gene: 4. The CDR3 contains 18 residues. CDR3 in DNA: TGTGCCAGCAGCTTAGTGTTGACTAGCGGGGGGAACACCGGGGAGCTGTTTTTT. It is translated as CASSLVLTSGGNTGELFF.

This clone was seen a single time. The chain combines TRBV5-1 with TRBJ2-6, with D perhaps TRBD2 (6 bases). Germline assignment: CDR1 SGHRS and CDR2 YFSETQ. The V end was cut by 7 bases, the J end by 6 bases, with 14 bases between. The CDR3 covers 14 residues. CDR3 protein: CASSSGGEANVLTF. For the CDR3, the DNA is TGCGCCAGCTCTTCTGGAGGGGAGGCCAACGTCCTGACTTTC.

DNA of the CDR3: TGTGCCAGCAGCCTCCGGAGCGGGAGGCACGCGAACACCGGGGAGCTGTTTTTT. It yields the protein CASSLRSGRHANTGELFF. This chain links TRBV11-2 with TRBJ2-2; 9 nucleotides match TRBD2. V lost 5 bases to trimming and J lost 0 bases; unmatched junction nucleotides: 10. Germline loops: CDR1 SGHAT, CDR2 FQNNGV. The CDR3 is 18 amino acids.

The chain has TRBV24-1 and TRBJ2-2; D is uncertain. CDR1 is KGHDR and CDR2 is SFDVKD in the germline V gene. The V end lost 1 base, the J end lost 0 bases, and 11 bases lay between the germline ends. The CDR3 has 17 amino acids. The CDR3 DNA is TGTGCCACCAGTGATTTAGGCGGTCCCACGAACACCGGGGAGCTGTTTTTT. It encodes CATSDLGGPTNTGELFF.

CDR3 bases: TGCAGTGCCAACAGGGCCACTGAAGCTTTCTTT. Its protein is CSANRATEAFF. The rearrangement uses TRBV20-1 and TRBJ1-1, with a weak D call TRBD1 (6 bases). V lost 6 bases and J lost 4, with 9 bases in between. Per germline, CDR1 DFQATT and CDR2 SNEGSKA (reference sequence). The CDR3 loop spans 11 amino acids.

V usage is TRBV16 and J usage is TRBJ1-2, with 8 bases that match TRBD1. This CDR3 region has 13 residues. CDR1 is KGHSY, CDR2 FQNENV, per germline. Trimming removed 4 bases from V and 7 bases from J; junction bases left unmatched: 5. The CDR3 DNA is TGTGCCAGCAGCCGAGGACAGGGCGGTGGCTACACCTTC. Translation gives CASSRGQGGGYTF.

Here the CDR3 reads CASSQAGLAGRTDTQYF. DNA for the CDR3: TGCGCCAGCAGCCAAGCGGGACTAGCGGGGCGGACAGATACGCAGTATTTT. The rearrangement uses TRBV4-1 and TRBJ2-3; 13 nucleotides agree with TRBD2. This CDR3 is built from 17 residues. Germline V gives CDR1 MGHRA, CDR2 YSYEKL. The J segment lost 3 bases and the V segment lost 1 base, leaving 4 bases of the junction unmatched.

For this clone: This same CDR3 is encoded by further DNA sequences in the sample. V and J are TRBV2 and TRBJ2-7, with D possibly being TRBD2 (5 bases). Germline V gene sequence: CDR1 SNHLY, CDR2 FYNNEI. Trimming took off 8 bases at V and 3 bases at J, with 17 bases between the two ends. The CDR3 totals 14 residues. The CDR3: CASSEGRVFYEQYF. CDR3 DNA sequence: TGTGCCAGCTCAGAGGGAAGAGTTTTCTACGAGCAGTACTTC.

The chain is built from TRBV4-3 and TRBJ2-4, with 11 bases matching TRBD2. The CDR3 extends over 21 amino acids. Trimming cost V 4 bases and J 1 base; bases outside gene matches: 18. CDR1 LGHNA and CDR2 YSLEER come from the germline V gene. CDR3 DNA sequence: TGCGCCAGCAGCCTTTCATTTCCCGGGACTAGCGGTGGCGGGGCCAAAAACATTCAGTACTTC. This sequence encodes CASSLSFPGTSGGGAKNIQYF.

J is TRBJ1-1 and V is TRBV6-5; D possibly corresponds to TRBD1 (6 bases). The CDR3 contains 14 residues. V was trimmed by 7 bases and J by 2 bases, leaving 14 bases between them. Germline V gene data show CDR1 as MNHEY and CDR2 as SVGAGI. For the CDR3, the DNA is TGTGCCAGCATCTCGACAGGTACAAACACTGAAGCTTTCTTT. It is translated as CASISTGTNTEAFF.

The chain is built from TRBV7-2 and TRBJ2-5, with 8 bases that match TRBD2. The trim removed 0 bases at V and 3 bases at J, leaving 6 bases unmatched. Germline-derived CDR1 and CDR2 are SGHTA and FQGNSA. The CDR3 sequence is 16 residues long. CDR3 protein: CASSLAHAGGEETQYF. In DNA, the CDR3 is TGTGCCAGCAGCTTAGCCCACGCGGGGGGCGAAGAGACCCAGTACTTC.

V gene TRBV12-3 or TRBV12-4 combines with J gene TRBJ1-2; weak D call: TRBD1 (6 bases). The V and J ends lost 6 bases and 4 bases respectively, with 12 bases between them. The CDR3 runs 13 residues. DNA of the CDR3: TGTGCCAGCAGGAGGACAGCCAGCTATGGCTACACCTTC. It yields the protein CASRRTASYGYTF.

This chain links TRBV5-4 with TRBJ2-3; 7 bases fit TRBD2. Germline V CDR1 and CDR2: SGHNT, YYREEE (reference sequence). This CDR3 region has 13 residues. J lost 6 bases, V lost 3 bases, and 4 bases had no gene match. CDR3 residues: CASSSRRGDTQYF. CDR3 nucleotides: TGTGCCAGCAGCTCCCGGCGGGGGGATACGCAGTATTTT.

This rearrangement joins TRBV12-5 to TRBJ1-5, with D perhaps TRBD1 (5 bases). V was trimmed by 9 bases and J by 5 bases, leaving 20 bases between them. This CDR3 comprises 15 residues. Germline V CDR1 and CDR2: LGHNT, FRNRAP. The chain's CDR3 is CASMDWDSPHQPQHF. In DNA, the CDR3 is TGTGCTAGCATGGATTGGGACTCGCCCCATCAGCCCCAGCATTTT.

J is TRBJ1-4 and V is TRBV7-9; D is undetermined. V was trimmed by 5 bases and J by 4 bases, leaving 14 bases between them. The CDR3 length is 15 residues. CDR1 and CDR2 (germline): SEHNR, FQNEAQ (reference sequence). This CDR3 is CASSRKAGYNEKLFF. The CDR3 DNA reads as TGTGCCAGCAGCCGGAAAGCCGGGTATAATGAAAAACTGTTTTTT.

This chain uses TRBV7-2 with TRBJ1-5; 7 nucleotides match TRBD1. Trimming took 6 bases from V and 4 from J; bases not matched to a gene: 9. The CDR3 length is 15 residues. Germline V gene sequence: CDR1 SGHTA, CDR2 FQGNSA. The CDR3 coding sequence is TGTGCCAGCAGTATCGAGGGGGCGCGGAATCAGCCCCAGCATTTT. Translating it yields CASSIEGARNQPQHF.

The chain links TRBV5-1 to TRBJ2-2; maybe TRBD1 (6 bases). CDR3 length: 15 residues. Trimming left V 3 bases short and J 6 bases short, with 15 bases between. CDR1 and CDR2 from the germline V gene are SGHRS and YFSETQ. CDR3 amino acids: CASSSQGVSAGELFF. Written as DNA, the CDR3 is TGCGCCAGCAGCTCACAGGGAGTGAGTGCCGGGGAGCTGTTTTTT.

The rearrangement uses TRBV18 and TRBJ2-2, with D unclear. CDR3 size: 12 residues. Germline values: CDR1 KGHSH, CDR2 LQKENI. V lost 8 bases and J lost 0, with 4 bases in between. The CDR3 nucleotides read TGTGCCAGCACTTCGAACACCGGGGAGCTGTTTTTT. This codes for CASTSNTGELFF.

Here the CDR3 reads CASSYSIYSTPYEQYF. DNA of the CDR3: TGTGCCAGCAGTTACTCGATTTATAGTACTCCCTACGAGCAGTACTTC. This rearrangement joins TRBV6-2 or TRBV6-3 to TRBJ2-7; no clear D gene. Germline V gene sequence: CDR1 MNHEY, CDR2 SVGEGT. The CDR3 spans 16 residues. The V and J ends lost 0 bases and 2 bases respectively, with 14 bases between them.

The CDR3 loop reads CASSWGALQGDYGYTF. DNA of the CDR3: TGCGCCAGCAGCTGGGGAGCCTTACAGGGTGACTATGGCTACACCTTC. V and J are TRBV5-1 and TRBJ1-2; the D gene is possibly TRBD1 (6 bases). Germline CDR1 is SGHRS and CDR2 is YFSETQ. The CDR3 contains 16 residues. V was trimmed by 3 bases and J by 3 bases, leaving 18 bases between them.

The genes are TRBV18 and TRBJ1-1; 8 bases line up with TRBD1. Germline assignment: CDR1 KGHSH and CDR2 LQKENI. The CDR3 runs to 14 residues. The trim removed 6 bases at V and 4 bases at J, leaving 7 bases unmatched. The CDR3 spells CASSPTGDGTEAFF. The CDR3 nucleotides read TGTGCCAGCTCGCCGACAGGGGACGGCACTGAAGCTTTCTTT.